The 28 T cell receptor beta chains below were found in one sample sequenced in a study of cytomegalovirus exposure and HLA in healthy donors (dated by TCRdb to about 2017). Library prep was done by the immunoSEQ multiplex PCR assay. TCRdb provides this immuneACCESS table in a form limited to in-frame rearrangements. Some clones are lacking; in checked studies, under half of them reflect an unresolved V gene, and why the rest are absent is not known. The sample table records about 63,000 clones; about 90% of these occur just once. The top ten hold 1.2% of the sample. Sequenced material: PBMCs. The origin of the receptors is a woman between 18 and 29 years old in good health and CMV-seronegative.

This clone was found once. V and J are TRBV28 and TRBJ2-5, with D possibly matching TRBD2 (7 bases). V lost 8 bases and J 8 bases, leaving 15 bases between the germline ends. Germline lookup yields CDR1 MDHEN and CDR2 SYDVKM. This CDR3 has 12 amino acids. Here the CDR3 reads CASREGEGTQYF. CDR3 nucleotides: TGTGCCAGCCGCGAGGGGGAGGGAACCCAGTACTTC. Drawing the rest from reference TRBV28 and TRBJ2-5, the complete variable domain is DVKVTQSSRYLVKRTGEKVFLECVQDMDHENMFWYRQDPGLGLRLIYFSYDVKMKEKGDIPEGYSVSREKKERFSLILESASTNQTSMYLCASREGEGTQYFGPGTRLLVL.

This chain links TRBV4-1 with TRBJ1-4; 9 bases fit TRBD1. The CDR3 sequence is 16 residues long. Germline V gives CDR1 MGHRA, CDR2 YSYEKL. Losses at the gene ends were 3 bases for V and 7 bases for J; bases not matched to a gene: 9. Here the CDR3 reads CASSQRTGEIVEKLFF. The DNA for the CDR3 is TGCGCCAGCAGCCAGCGGACAGGGGAGATTGTTGAAAAACTGTTTTTT.

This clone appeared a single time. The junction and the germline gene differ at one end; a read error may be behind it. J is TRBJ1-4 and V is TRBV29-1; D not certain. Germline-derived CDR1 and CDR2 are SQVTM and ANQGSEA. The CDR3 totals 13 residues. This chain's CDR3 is CSVEDRVGRKTVF. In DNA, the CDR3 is TGCAGCGTTGAAGATCGGGTAGGAAGAAAAACTGTTTTT.

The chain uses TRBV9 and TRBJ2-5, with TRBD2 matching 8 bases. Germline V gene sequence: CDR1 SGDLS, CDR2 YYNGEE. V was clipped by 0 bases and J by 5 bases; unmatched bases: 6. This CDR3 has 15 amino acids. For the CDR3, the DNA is TGTGCCAGCAGCGTAGCGGGGGGGCCTCGGGAGACCCAGTACTTC. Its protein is CASSVAGGPRETQYF.

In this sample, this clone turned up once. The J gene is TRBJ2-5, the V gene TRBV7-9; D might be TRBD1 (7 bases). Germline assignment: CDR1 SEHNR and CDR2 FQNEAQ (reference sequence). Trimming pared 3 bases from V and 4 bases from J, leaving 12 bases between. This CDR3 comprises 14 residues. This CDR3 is CASSFAQGGETQYF. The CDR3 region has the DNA TGTGCCAGCAGCTTCGCGCAGGGGGGAGAGACCCAGTACTTC.

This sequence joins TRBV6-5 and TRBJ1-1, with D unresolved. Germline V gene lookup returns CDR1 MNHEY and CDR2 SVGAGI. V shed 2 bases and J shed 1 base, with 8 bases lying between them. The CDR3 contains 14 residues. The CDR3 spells CASSYRGGNTEAFF. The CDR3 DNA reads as TGTGCCAGCAGTTACCGAGGAGGGAACACTGAAGCTTTCTTT.

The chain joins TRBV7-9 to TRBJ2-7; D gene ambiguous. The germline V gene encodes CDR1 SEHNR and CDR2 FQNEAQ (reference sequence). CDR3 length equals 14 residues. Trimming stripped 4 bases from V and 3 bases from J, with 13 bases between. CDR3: CASSSLPGFYEQYF. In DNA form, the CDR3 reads TGTGCCAGCAGCTCGCTACCGGGTTTCTACGAGCAGTACTTC.

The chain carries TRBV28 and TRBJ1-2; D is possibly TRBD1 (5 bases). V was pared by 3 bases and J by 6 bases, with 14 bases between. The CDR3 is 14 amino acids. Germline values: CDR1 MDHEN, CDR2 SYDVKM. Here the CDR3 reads CASSLEGPYHGYTF. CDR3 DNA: TGTGCCAGCAGTTTGGAGGGGCCTTATCATGGCTACACCTTC.

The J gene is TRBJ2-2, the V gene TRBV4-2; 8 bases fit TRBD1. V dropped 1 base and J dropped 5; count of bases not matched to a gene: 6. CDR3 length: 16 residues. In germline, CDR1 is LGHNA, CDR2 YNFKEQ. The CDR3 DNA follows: TGTGCCAGCAGCCAAGTCGGGACAGGAAGAACCGGGGAGCTGTTTTTT. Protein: CASSQVGTGRTGELFF.

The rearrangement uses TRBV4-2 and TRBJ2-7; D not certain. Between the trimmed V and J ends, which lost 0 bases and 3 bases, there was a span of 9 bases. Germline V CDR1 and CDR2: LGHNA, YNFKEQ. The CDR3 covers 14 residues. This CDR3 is CASSQDHPSYEQYF. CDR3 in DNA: TGTGCCAGCAGCCAAGATCATCCCAGCTACGAGCAGTACTTC.

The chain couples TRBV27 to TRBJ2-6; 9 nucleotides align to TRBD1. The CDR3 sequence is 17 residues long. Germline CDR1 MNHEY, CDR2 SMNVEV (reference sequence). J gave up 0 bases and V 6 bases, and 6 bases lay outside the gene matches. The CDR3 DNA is TGTGCCAGCAGCCCGGGACAGGGCTTCTCTGGGGCCAACGTCCTGACTTTC. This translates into CASSPGQGFSGANVLTF.

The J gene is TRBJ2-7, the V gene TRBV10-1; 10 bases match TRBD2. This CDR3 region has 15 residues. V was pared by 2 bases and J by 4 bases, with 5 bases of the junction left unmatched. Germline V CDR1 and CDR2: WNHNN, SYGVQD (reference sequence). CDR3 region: CASSEGTSGKYEQYF. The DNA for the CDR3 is TGCGCCAGCAGTGAGGGTACTAGCGGGAAGTACGAGCAGTACTTC.

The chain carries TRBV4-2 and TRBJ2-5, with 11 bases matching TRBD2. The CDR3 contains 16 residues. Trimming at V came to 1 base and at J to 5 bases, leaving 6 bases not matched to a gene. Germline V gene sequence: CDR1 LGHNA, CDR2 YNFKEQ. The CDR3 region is CASSQVSGRAMETQYF. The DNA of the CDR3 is TGTGCCAGCAGCCAAGTTAGCGGGAGGGCCATGGAGACCCAGTACTTC.

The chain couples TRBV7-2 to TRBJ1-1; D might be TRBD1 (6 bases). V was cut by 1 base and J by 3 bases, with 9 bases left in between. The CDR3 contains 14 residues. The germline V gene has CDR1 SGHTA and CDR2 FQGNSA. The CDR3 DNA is TGTGCCAGCAGCTTAGAGCCAGGGGACACTGAAGCTTTCTTT. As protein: CASSLEPGDTEAFF.

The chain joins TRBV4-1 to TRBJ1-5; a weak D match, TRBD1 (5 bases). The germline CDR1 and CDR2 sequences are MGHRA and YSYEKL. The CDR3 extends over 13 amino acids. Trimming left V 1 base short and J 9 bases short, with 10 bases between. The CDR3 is CASSQGQQGPQHF. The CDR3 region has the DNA TGCGCCAGCAGCCAAGGGCAGCAGGGGCCCCAGCATTTT.

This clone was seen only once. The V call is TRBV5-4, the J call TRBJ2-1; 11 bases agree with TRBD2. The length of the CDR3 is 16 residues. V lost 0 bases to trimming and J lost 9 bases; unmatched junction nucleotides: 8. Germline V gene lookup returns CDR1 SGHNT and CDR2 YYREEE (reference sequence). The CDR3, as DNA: TGTGCCAGCAGCTTGGTCCTAGCGGGGGGTTTGGGTGAGCAGTTCTTC. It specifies CASSLVLAGGLGEQFF.

CDR3 sequence (DNA): TGTGCCAGCAGCTTGGGACAGGGGGCAGCAGATACGCAGTATTTT. Amino acid sequence: CASSLGQGAADTQYF. V and J are TRBV5-4 and TRBJ2-3; TRBD1 agrees at 10 bases. Trimming at V came to 0 bases and at J to 4 bases, leaving 2 bases not matched to a gene. The CDR3 runs 15 residues. The germline V gene encodes CDR1 SGHNT and CDR2 YYREEE (reference sequence). Full variable domain (rest looked up from reference TRBV5-4 and TRBJ2-3): ETGVTQSPTHLIKTRGQQVTLRCSSQSGHNTVSWYQQALGQGPQFIFQYYREEENGRGNFPPRFSGLQFPNYSSELNVNALELDDSALYLCASSLGQGAADTQYFGPGTRLTVL.

The CDR3 sequence is CASSISGLLETQYF. The CDR3, as DNA: TGTGCCAGTAGTATTAGCGGGCTTCTCGAGACCCAGTACTTC. This chain connects TRBV19 to TRBJ2-5, with 7 bases matching TRBD2. CDR1 is LNHDA, CDR2 SQIVND, per germline (reference sequence). With V trimmed by 3 bases and J by 5 bases, 6 bases remained unmatched. The CDR3 is 14 amino acids.

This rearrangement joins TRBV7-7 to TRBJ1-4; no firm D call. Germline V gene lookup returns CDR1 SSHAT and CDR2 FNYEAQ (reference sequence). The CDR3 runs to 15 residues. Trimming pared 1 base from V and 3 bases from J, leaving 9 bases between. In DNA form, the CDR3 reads TGTGCCAGCAGCTTAGGTTTCTCCCCTAATGAAAAACTGTTTTTT. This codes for CASSLGFSPNEKLFF. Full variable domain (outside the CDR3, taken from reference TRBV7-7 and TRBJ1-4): GAGVSQSPRYKVTKRGQDVTLRCDPISSHATLYWYQQALGQGPEFLTYFNYEAQPDKSGLPSDRFSAERPEGSISTLTIQRTEQRDSAMYRCASSLGFSPNEKLFFGSGTQLSVL.

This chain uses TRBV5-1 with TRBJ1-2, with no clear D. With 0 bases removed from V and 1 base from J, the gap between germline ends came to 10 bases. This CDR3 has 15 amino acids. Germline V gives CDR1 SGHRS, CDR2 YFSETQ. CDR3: CASSLAGLGNYGYTF. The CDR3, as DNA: TGCGCCAGCAGCTTGGCCGGGTTGGGTAACTATGGCTACACCTTC. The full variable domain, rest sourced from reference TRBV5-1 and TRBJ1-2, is KAGVTQTPRYLIKTRGQQVTLSCSPISGHRSVSWYQQTPGQGLQFLFEYFSETQRNKGNFPGRFSGRQFSNSRSEMNVSTLELGDSALYLCASSLAGLGNYGYTFGSGTRLTVV.

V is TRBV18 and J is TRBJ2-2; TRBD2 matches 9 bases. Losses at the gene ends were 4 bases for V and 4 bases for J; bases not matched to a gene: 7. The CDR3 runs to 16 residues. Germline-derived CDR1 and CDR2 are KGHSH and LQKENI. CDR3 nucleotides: TGTGCCAGCTCACGACGGACTAGCGAGTCCACCGGGGAGCTGTTTTTT. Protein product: CASSRRTSESTGELFF.

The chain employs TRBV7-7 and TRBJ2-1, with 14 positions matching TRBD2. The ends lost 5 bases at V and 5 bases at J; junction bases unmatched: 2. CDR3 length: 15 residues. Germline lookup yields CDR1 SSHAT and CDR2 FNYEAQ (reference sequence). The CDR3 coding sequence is TGTGCCAGCAGCCGACTAGCGGGAGGGGACAATGAGCAGTTCTTC. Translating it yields CASSRLAGGDNEQFF.

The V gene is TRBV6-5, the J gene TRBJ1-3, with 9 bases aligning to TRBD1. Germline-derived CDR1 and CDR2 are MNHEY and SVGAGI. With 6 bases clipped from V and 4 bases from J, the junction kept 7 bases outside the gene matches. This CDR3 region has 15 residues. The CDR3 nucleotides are TGTGCCAGCAGCACCATGACAGGGGGAGGAAACACCATATATTTT. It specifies CASSTMTGGGNTIYF.

The CDR3 DNA reads TGTGCCAGTAGACCGGGGGGGGCCTCTGAGCAGTACTTC. Its protein is CASRPGGASEQYF. The chain employs TRBV27 and TRBJ2-7; TRBD2 matches 8 bases. With V trimmed by 9 bases and J by 7 bases, 11 bases remained unmatched. The CDR3 is 13 amino acids. CDR1 is MNHEY, CDR2 SMNVEV, per germline (reference sequence).

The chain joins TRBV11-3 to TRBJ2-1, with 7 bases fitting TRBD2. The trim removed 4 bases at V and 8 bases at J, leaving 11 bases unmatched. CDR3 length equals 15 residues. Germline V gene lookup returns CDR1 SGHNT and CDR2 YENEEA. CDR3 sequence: CASSSRAGVFDEQFF. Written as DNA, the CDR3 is TGTGCCAGCAGCTCCCGGGCGGGAGTTTTCGATGAGCAGTTCTTC.

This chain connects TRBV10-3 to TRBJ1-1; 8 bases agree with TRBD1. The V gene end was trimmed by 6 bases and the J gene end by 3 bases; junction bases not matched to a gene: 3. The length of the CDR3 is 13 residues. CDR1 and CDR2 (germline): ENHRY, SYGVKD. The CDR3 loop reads CAISLQGDTEAFF. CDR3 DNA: TGTGCCATCAGCCTACAGGGGGACACTGAAGCTTTCTTT.

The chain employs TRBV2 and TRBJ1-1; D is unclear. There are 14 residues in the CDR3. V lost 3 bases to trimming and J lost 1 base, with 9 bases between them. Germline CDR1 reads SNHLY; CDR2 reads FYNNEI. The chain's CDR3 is CASSEIRGNTEAFF. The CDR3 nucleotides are TGTGCCAGCAGTGAGATTCGCGGGAACACTGAAGCTTTCTTT.

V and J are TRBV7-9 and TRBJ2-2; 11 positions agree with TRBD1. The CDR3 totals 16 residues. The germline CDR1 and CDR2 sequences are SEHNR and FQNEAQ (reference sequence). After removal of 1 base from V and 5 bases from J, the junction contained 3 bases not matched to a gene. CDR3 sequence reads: CASSLVGTGGTGELFF. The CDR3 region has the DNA TGTGCCAGCAGCTTAGTCGGGACAGGGGGGACCGGGGAGCTGTTTTTT.